These 21 T cell receptor beta chains were all obtained from the same sample, sequenced in a study of cytomegalovirus exposure and HLA in healthy donors. The study ran its PCR with 60 Vbeta and 13 Jbeta primers. Generated by immunoSEQ multiplex PCR, the TCRdb table keeps only in-frame clones and is missing some. This sample has approximately 290,000 clones, with 75% to 85% found just once. Sequencing was carried out using PBMCs. The receptor set was obtained from a girl aged 2-10 years in good health and CMV-seronegative.

This clone turned up a few times. The chain is built from TRBV6-1 and TRBJ1-5; D is perhaps TRBD1 (5 bases). Germline V gene data show CDR1 as MNHNS and CDR2 as SASEGT. CDR3 length equals 14 residues. V lost 3 bases, J lost 5 bases, and 11 bases lay in between. The chain's CDR3 is CASSEQGGDQPQHF. CDR3 coding DNA: TGTGCCAGCAGTGAGCAGGGAGGGGATCAGCCCCAGCATTTT.

V usage is TRBV6-1 and J usage is TRBJ2-7; no clear D. CDR1 and CDR2 from the germline V gene are MNHNS and SASEGT. The CDR3 has 12 residues. V was clipped by 8 bases and J by 2 bases, with 10 bases between them. In DNA, the CDR3 is TGTGCCAGCGTCAGTACCCCCTACGAGCAGTACTTC. This encodes CASVSTPYEQYF.

Only a few counts were recorded for this clone. The chain uses TRBV10-3 and TRBJ2-1; 12 bases align to TRBD2. CDR3 size: 16 residues. Germline-derived CDR1 and CDR2 are ENHRY and SYGVKD. With 5 bases clipped from V and 7 bases from J, the junction kept 9 bases outside the gene matches. The CDR3 reads CAISKSLAGGLNEQFF. In DNA, the CDR3 is TGTGCCATCAGTAAATCTCTAGCGGGGGGGCTTAATGAGCAGTTCTTC.

This chain links TRBV9 with TRBJ2-7, with a tentative D call TRBD2 (5 bases). Trimming took off 0 bases at V and 1 base at J, with 11 bases between the two ends. CDR3 length: 15 residues. Germline V gives CDR1 SGDLS, CDR2 YYNGEE. The DNA for the CDR3 is TGTGCCAGCAGCGTAGGGGGAGAAAATTCCTACGAGCAGTACTTC. This codes for CASSVGGENSYEQYF.

The chain is built from TRBV5-8 and TRBJ2-2, with a possible D match to TRBD2 (6 bases). CDR3 length: 13 amino acids. Germline loops: CDR1 SGHTS, CDR2 YDEGEE. V dropped 5 bases and J dropped 1 base, with 6 bases sitting between them. CDR3 bases: TGTGCCAGCAGGGGACTGAACACCGGGGAGCTGTTTTTT. It yields the protein CASRGLNTGELFF.

This CDR3 is CASWTGSSYNSPLHF. CDR3 in DNA: TGTGCCAGTTGGACAGGTAGCTCCTATAATTCACCCCTCCACTTT. This chain connects TRBV28 to TRBJ1-6; 7 bases line up with TRBD1. V dropped 9 bases and J dropped 0; count of bases not matched to a gene: 5. Germline V gene lookup returns CDR1 MDHEN and CDR2 SYDVKM. The CDR3 contains 15 residues.

V and J are TRBV6-4 and TRBJ1-2, with 10 bases matching TRBD1. After removal of 2 bases from V and 0 bases from J, the junction contained 6 bases not matched to a gene. The CDR3 contains 17 residues. Germline loops: CDR1 MRHNA, CDR2 SNTAGT. The DNA of the CDR3 is TGTGCCAGCAGTGACCACGACAGGGGGCGGGCTAACTATGGCTACACCTTC. This gives the protein CASSDHDRGRANYGYTF.

The chain uses TRBV5-8 and TRBJ1-1, with TRBD1 identical over 7 bases. The trim removed 4 bases at V and 5 bases at J, leaving 5 bases unmatched. CDR1 and CDR2 (germline): SGHTS, YDEGEE. This CDR3 has 13 residues. The DNA of the CDR3 is TGTGCCAGCAGCGCCGACAGGGAAACTGAAGCTTTCTTT. Protein: CASSADRETEAFF.

The CDR3 region is CASRQGLANHYNEQFF. The CDR3 DNA reads TGTGCCAGCAGACAGGGACTAGCAAATCATTACAATGAGCAGTTCTTC. This chain connects TRBV28 to TRBJ2-1, with 9 bases lining up with TRBD2. This CDR3 has 16 residues. Germline V gene sequence: CDR1 MDHEN, CDR2 SYDVKM. V was pared by 6 bases and J by 4 bases, with 10 bases of the junction left unmatched.

The chain has TRBV4-1 and TRBJ2-7; TRBD1 matches 7 bases. The CDR3 sequence is 16 residues long. V lost 0 bases to trimming and J lost 1 base; unmatched junction nucleotides: 6. In germline, CDR1 is MGHRA, CDR2 YSYEKL. CDR3: CASSQEETGKSYEQYF. CDR3 DNA: TGCGCCAGCAGCCAAGAGGAGACAGGGAAATCCTACGAGCAGTACTTC.

This clone has more than one count but fewer than ten. The V and J genes are TRBV7-9 and TRBJ1-2; TRBD1 might be the D (6 bases). Germline V gene lookup returns CDR1 SEHNR and CDR2 FQNEAQ (reference sequence). This CDR3 is built from 15 residues. V shed 1 base and J shed 2 bases, with 11 bases lying between them. The DNA for the CDR3 is TGTGCCAGCAGCTTAGTAGTAACAGGGAACTATGGCTACACCTTC. Its protein is CASSLVVTGNYGYTF.

This chain uses TRBV27 with TRBJ2-3, with 8 positions matching TRBD1. Trimming cost V 6 bases and J 11 bases; bases outside gene matches: 7. This CDR3 contains 12 residues. From germline, CDR1 is MNHEY and CDR2 SMNVEV (reference sequence). The CDR3 here is CASSPTGVKQYF. The CDR3 nucleotides read TGTGCCAGCAGCCCGACAGGGGTTAAGCAGTATTTT.

V usage is TRBV9 and J usage is TRBJ2-6; TRBD2 aligns across 7 bases. The V gene end was trimmed by 4 bases and the J gene end by 4 bases; junction bases not matched to a gene: 5. The CDR3 runs 15 residues. Per germline, CDR1 SGDLS and CDR2 YYNGEE. The CDR3 DNA reads as TGTGCCAGCAGCCGACCGGGACTAGGGGCCAACGTCCTGACTTTC. This translates into CASSRPGLGANVLTF.

The chain couples TRBV10-3 to TRBJ2-7, with D possibly being TRBD2 (6 bases). Germline V gives CDR1 ENHRY, CDR2 SYGVKD. Trimming removed 8 bases at V and 0 bases at J, with 8 bases between. CDR3 length: 12 residues. CDR3 residues: CAIQGGSYEQYF. DNA for the CDR3: TGTGCCATCCAGGGAGGCTCCTACGAGCAGTACTTC.

The chain has TRBV10-2 and TRBJ2-1; D possibly corresponds to TRBD2 (5 bases). The CDR3 is 13 residues long. Trimming cost V 4 bases and J 8 bases, with 12 bases left between them. The germline CDR1 and CDR2 sequences are WSHSY and SAAADI. This chain's CDR3 is CASSGGPAYEQFF. The CDR3 DNA is TGCGCCAGCAGTGGAGGGCCGGCTTATGAGCAGTTCTTC.

The gene calls are TRBV27 and TRBJ2-5; the D is unclear. The tail of the sequence fits TRBJ2-7 better, so the J call may be wrong. This CDR3 region has 13 residues. Germline-derived CDR1 and CDR2 are MNHEY and SMNVEV (reference sequence). CDR3 DNA sequence: TGTGCCAGCAGTTTAACCAGCGCCTACGAGCAGTACTTC. It yields the protein CASSLTSAYEQYF.

V and J are TRBV19 and TRBJ1-5; D gene uncertain. The CDR3 has 17 amino acids. Trimming shortened V by 9 bases and J by 0 bases, and 21 bases separated the two germline ends. CDR1 is LNHDA, CDR2 SQIVND, per germline (reference sequence). CDR3 nucleotide sequence: TGTGCCAGCCAAAGTACGTGGTGGCAATATAGCAATCAGCCCCAGCATTTT. Translated, it gives CASQSTWWQYSNQPQHF.

The chain has TRBV19 and TRBJ2-2; 12 nucleotides agree with TRBD1. The CDR3 covers 17 residues. The germline V gene has CDR1 LNHDA and CDR2 SQIVND (reference sequence). V gave up 5 bases and J gave up 4 bases; unmatched junction bases: 8. As DNA, the CDR3 is TGTGCCAGTAGTGACCGAGGGGGACAGGGGGCCACCGGGGAGCTGTTTTTT. Protein product: CASSDRGGQGATGELFF.

The CDR3 sequence: CASSARGTGGEQYF. CDR3 nucleotides: TGCGCCAGCAGCGCACGAGGGACAGGGGGCGAGCAGTACTTC. This chain links TRBV5-1 with TRBJ2-7; 11 nucleotides line up with TRBD1. The CDR3 is 14 residues long. V trimming: 4 bases; J trimming: 6 bases; junction bases outside the gene matches: 6. Germline V CDR1 and CDR2: SGHRS, YFSETQ.

The chain joins TRBV4-1 to TRBJ2-1; 7 bases line up with TRBD1. The germline CDR1 and CDR2 sequences are MGHRA and YSYEKL. This CDR3 contains 11 residues. The V and J ends lost 4 bases and 12 bases, in that order; junction bases with no gene match: 3. The CDR3 is CASSLGQAQFF. The CDR3 DNA reads as TGCGCCAGCAGCCTTGGACAGGCGCAGTTCTTC.

The rearrangement uses TRBV7-6 and TRBJ1-1; unclear D gene. Germline V lookup: CDR1 SGHVS, CDR2 FNYEAQ. The CDR3 has 15 amino acids. Trimming cost V 0 bases and J 7 bases, with 15 bases left between them. The CDR3 region is CASSLAIGRRSEAFF. The CDR3, as DNA: TGTGCCAGCAGCTTAGCCATCGGGAGACGGAGTGAAGCTTTCTTT.